These 29 T cell receptor beta chains originate from one sample sequenced in a study of CD8 T cells in ankylosing spondylitis. TCRdb itself ran the 5' RACE reads through MiXCR, one entry per CDR3 protein. Here the sample spans tens of thousands of distinct CDR3 sequences, around 17% being singletons. Input material: blood. The receptor set was obtained from a male donor with ankylosing spondylitis or in good health (not recorded which).

This clonotype occurred many times. The V and J genes are TRBV20-1 and TRBJ2-5, with TRBD2 matching 7 bases. Germline CDR1 is DFQATT and CDR2 is SNEGSKA (reference sequence). This CDR3 comprises 12 residues. After removal of 6 bases from V and 4 bases from J, the junction contained 5 bases not matched to a gene. The CDR3 protein is CSARTSSETQYF. CDR3 DNA: TGCAGTGCAAGGACTAGTTCAGAGACCCAGTACTTC.

This clonotype was seen repeatedly, ten times or more. This chain uses TRBV7-3 with TRBJ1-4; D not certain. Germline V CDR1 and CDR2: SGHTA, FQGTGA. The CDR3 extends over 16 amino acids. V lost 4 bases and J 7 bases, leaving 19 bases between the germline ends. Here the CDR3 reads CASSSRGREGGEKLFF. In DNA form, the CDR3 reads TGTGCCAGCAGCTCCCGGGGAAGGGAGGGAGGTGAAAAACTGTTTTTT.

This clonotype was seen ten or more times. The chain has TRBV4-3 and TRBJ1-2; 8 bases map to TRBD1. Germline loops: CDR1 LGHNA, CDR2 YSLEER. V was clipped by 2 bases and J by 2 bases; unmatched bases: 4. This CDR3 has 15 amino acids. CDR3 residues: CASSQRTGKNYGYTF. CDR3 sequence (DNA): TGCGCCAGCAGCCAACGGACAGGGAAAAACTATGGCTACACCTTC.

The gene calls are TRBV5-1 and TRBJ2-6, with D perhaps TRBD1 (5 bases). The CDR3 totals 15 residues. Trimming removed 4 bases at V and 4 bases at J, with 12 bases between. Germline CDR1 is SGHRS and CDR2 is YFSETQ. The CDR3 loop reads CASSGAGYGANVLTF. The CDR3 DNA reads as TGCGCCAGCAGCGGTGCAGGGTACGGGGCCAACGTCCTGACTTTC.

This clonotype was picked up a small number of times. The genes are TRBV6-6 and TRBJ1-4; the D is unclear. CDR3 length: 16 amino acids. The V and J ends lost 0 bases and 5 bases respectively, with 13 bases between them. Germline assignment: CDR1 MNHNY and CDR2 SVGAGI (reference sequence). The CDR3 loop reads CASSYSAPVRNEKLFF. CDR3 DNA sequence: TGTGCCAGCAGTTACTCTGCTCCCGTAAGGAATGAAAAACTGTTTTTT.

This clonotype was detected ten times or more. The J gene is TRBJ1-4, the V gene TRBV27; tentatively, D is TRBD1 (5 bases). The germline gives CDR1 MNHEY, CDR2 SMNVEV (reference sequence). The CDR3 sequence is 15 residues long. Deletions cut 5 bases from V and 0 bases from J, with 10 bases between. Here the CDR3 reads CASSDSTATNEKLFF. The CDR3 DNA follows: TGTGCCAGCAGTGACAGTACTGCAACTAATGAAAAACTGTTTTTT.

This clonotype was seen more than once but under ten times. V is TRBV20-1 and J is TRBJ1-1; 9 positions agree with TRBD1. Germline lookup yields CDR1 DFQATT and CDR2 SNEGSKA (reference sequence). The ends lost 3 bases at V and 1 base at J; junction bases unmatched: 3. The length of the CDR3 is 14 residues. This CDR3 reads CSASRGQGNTEAFF. CDR3 nucleotides: TGCAGTGCTAGTCGGGGACAGGGGAACACTGAAGCTTTCTTT.

V is TRBV18 and J is TRBJ2-1, with D perhaps TRBD1 or TRBD2 (5 bases each). The CDR3 is 14 amino acids. Between the trimmed V and J ends, which lost 0 bases and 6 bases, there was a span of 9 bases. Germline CDR1 and CDR2: KGHSH and LQKENI. The CDR3 sequence is CASSPPGERNEQFF. The CDR3 region has the DNA TGTGCCAGCTCACCACCGGGGGAGCGCAATGAGCAGTTCTTC.

V gene TRBV28 combines with J gene TRBJ2-1, with TRBD1 identical over 11 bases. V shed 1 base, J shed 3 bases, and the junction held 11 bases outside the gene matches. This CDR3 comprises 19 residues. Germline V gives CDR1 MDHEN, CDR2 SYDVKM. The CDR3 reads CASSLSKPGTGGFYNEQFF. As DNA, the CDR3 is TGTGCCAGCAGTTTATCGAAACCCGGGACAGGGGGTTTCTACAATGAGCAGTTCTTC.

This clonotype has only a few counts. The rearrangement links TRBV12-3 or TRBV12-4 to TRBJ1-5; D gene unclear. There are 13 residues in the CDR3. The germline V and J ends were trimmed by 2 bases and 14 bases, with 16 bases remaining between them. The CDR3 spells CASSLNFREGEHF. In nucleotides, the CDR3 is TGTGCCAGCAGTTTAAATTTTCGGGAGGGAGAGCATTTT.

The rearrangement uses TRBV5-5 and TRBJ2-1; TRBD2 is a possible D gene (5 bases). V lost 1 base to trimming and J lost 4 bases, with 15 bases between them. CDR1 and CDR2 from the germline V gene are SGHKS and YYEKEE (reference sequence). CDR3 length: 16 amino acids. CDR3: CASSLSWTPPYNEQFF. The CDR3 DNA sequence: TGTGCCAGCAGCTTGTCGTGGACTCCACCATACAATGAGCAGTTCTTC.

This clonotype has a handful of counts. This chain joins TRBV7-2 and TRBJ2-2; D tentatively reads TRBD1 or TRBD2 (5 bases each). This CDR3 contains 13 residues. V was shortened by 1 base and J by 7 bases, with 7 bases between the two germline ends. Germline V CDR1 and CDR2: SGHTA, FQGNSA. The CDR3 DNA reads TGTGCCAGCAGCTTAGAGGGACGCGGGGAGCTGTTTTTT. This translates into CASSLEGRGELFF. Combining the CDR3 with reference TRBV7-2 and TRBJ2-2 gives the whole variable domain GAGVSQSPSNKVTEKGKDVELRCDPISGHTALYWYRQSLGQGLEFLIYFQGNSAPDKSGLPSDRFSAERTGGSVSTLTIQRTQQEDSAVYLCASSLEGRGELFFGEGSRLTVL.

This clonotype is categorized as medium-sized (0.01 to 0.1%). The chain carries TRBV29-1 and TRBJ2-1; no definite D call. The CDR3 spans 12 residues. Germline V gene data show CDR1 as SQVTM and CDR2 as ANQGSEA. V lost 0 bases and J lost 9, with 9 bases in between. CDR3 residues: CSVEETATEQFF. CDR3 nucleotide sequence: TGCAGCGTTGAAGAAACGGCGACTGAGCAGTTCTTC.

Ten or more counts support this clonotype. The rearrangement links TRBV27 to TRBJ2-4; D remains unclear. V was cut by 6 bases and J by 0 bases, with 12 bases left in between. CDR1 is MNHEY, CDR2 SMNVEV, per germline (reference sequence). The CDR3 sequence is 15 residues long. The CDR3 protein is CASSRNSVAKNIQYF. In DNA form, the CDR3 reads TGTGCCAGCAGCCGCAACAGCGTAGCCAAAAACATTCAGTACTTC.

The chain joins TRBV10-3 to TRBJ1-4; D gene uncertain. The length of the CDR3 is 12 residues. V dropped 10 bases and J dropped 5 bases, with 11 bases sitting between them. CDR1 and CDR2 from the germline V gene are ENHRY and SYGVKD. The DNA for the CDR3 is TGTGCCACCCGGGGAGGGAATGAAAAACTGTTTTTT. It specifies CATRGGNEKLFF.

This chain joins TRBV11-2 and TRBJ2-2; D is unresolved. CDR1 SGHAT and CDR2 FQNNGV come from the germline V gene. This CDR3 region has 16 residues. Trimming took off 5 bases at V and 0 bases at J, with 13 bases between the two ends. CDR3 in DNA: TGTGCCAGCAGCCAATTTCTGGGATCGAACACCGGGGAGCTGTTTTTT. Amino acid sequence: CASSQFLGSNTGELFF.

This chain connects TRBV29-1 to TRBJ2-2; D gene unclear. Between the trimmed V and J ends, which lost 7 bases and 7 bases, there was a span of 13 bases. Germline CDR1 and CDR2: SQVTM and ANQGSEA. The CDR3 extends over 12 amino acids. The CDR3 DNA reads as TGCAGCGGGAGAAGTATCGGCGGGGAGCTGTTTTTT. Amino acid sequence: CSGRSIGGELFF.

This clonotype was detected ten times or more. The chain combines TRBV6-1 with TRBJ2-6, with unresolved D. CDR3 length: 15 residues. Germline V lookup: CDR1 MNHNS, CDR2 SASEGT. The germline V and J ends were trimmed by 3 bases and 0 bases, with 6 bases remaining between them. In nucleotides, the CDR3 is TGTGCCAGCAGTGACAGCAACTCTGGGGCCAACGTCCTGACTTTC. Translating gives CASSDSNSGANVLTF.

This clonotype was observed many times. The chain couples TRBV7-3 to TRBJ2-2; D is ambiguous. Trimming shortened V by 5 bases and J by 2 bases, and 9 bases separated the two germline ends. The CDR3 contains 14 residues. Germline values: CDR1 SGHTA, CDR2 FQGTGA. The CDR3 spells CASSPTVNTGELFF. The CDR3 region has the DNA TGTGCCAGCAGCCCGACGGTCAACACCGGGGAGCTGTTTTTT. Supplemented by reference TRBV7-3 and TRBJ2-2, the full variable domain reads GAGVSQTPSNKVTEKGKYVELRCDPISGHTALYWYRQSLGQGPEFLIYFQGTGAADDSGLPNDRFFAVRPEGSVSTLKIQRTERGDSAVYLCASSPTVNTGELFFGEGSRLTVL.

Only a few counts were recorded for this clonotype. The chain recombines TRBV20-1 with TRBJ2-3; 15 bases are a match to TRBD2. J gave up 7 bases and V 5 bases, and 4 bases lay outside the gene matches. The germline V gene encodes CDR1 DFQATT and CDR2 SNEGSKA (reference sequence). This CDR3 contains 14 residues. Here the CDR3 reads CSAGTSGGTNTQYF. DNA of the CDR3: TGCAGTGCTGGGACTAGCGGGGGGACGAATACGCAGTATTTT.

The chain couples TRBV5-4 to TRBJ2-5, with 7 nucleotides matching TRBD2. The length of the CDR3 is 15 residues. Germline trimming cut 4 bases from V and 5 bases from J; bases unmatched to any gene: 11. Per germline, CDR1 SGHNT and CDR2 YYREEE (reference sequence). The CDR3 region is CASSEGTSEEETQYF. CDR3 coding DNA: TGTGCCAGCAGCGAGGGCACTAGCGAGGAGGAGACCCAGTACTTC.

This clonotype was recorded many times. V gene TRBV12-3 or TRBV12-4 combines with J gene TRBJ2-1; 8 nucleotides agree with TRBD2. This CDR3 region has 16 residues. J gave up 6 bases and V 4 bases, and 11 bases lay outside the gene matches. The CDR3 here is CASSSPGLGVGNEQFF. The CDR3 coding sequence is TGTGCCAGCAGTTCGCCGGGACTAGGGGTCGGCAATGAGCAGTTCTTC.

This clonotype was recorded many times. The rearrangement joins TRBV12-3 or TRBV12-4 to TRBJ2-1; D gene unclear. The ends were cut back, 6 bases at V and 8 bases at J, with 14 bases in the middle. The CDR3 contains 13 residues. CDR3 in amino acids: CASRGLRRDEQFF. CDR3 sequence (DNA): TGTGCCAGCAGAGGGCTGCGGCGTGATGAGCAGTTCTTC.

This chain's CDR3 is CASSPGVNTGELFF. The CDR3, as DNA: TGTGCCAGCAGCCCAGGGGTGAACACCGGGGAGCTGTTTTTT. The chain links TRBV7-3 to TRBJ2-2; D is perhaps TRBD1 (6 bases). The V end was cut by 5 bases, the J end by 1 base, with 8 bases between. The length of the CDR3 is 14 residues. Germline CDR1 is SGHTA and CDR2 is FQGTGA.

The table lists this clonotype with a few counts. The chain joins TRBV7-3 to TRBJ2-2; the D is unclear. Germline V CDR1 and CDR2: SGHTA, FQGTGA. V was trimmed by 3 bases and J by 7 bases, leaving 9 bases between them. This CDR3 contains 13 residues. The CDR3 nucleotides read TGTGCCAGCAGCTTGGACCGAGTCGGGGAGCTGTTTTTT. This gives the protein CASSLDRVGELFF. The variable domain in full, completed from reference TRBV7-3 and TRBJ2-2, reads GAGVSQTPSNKVTEKGKYVELRCDPISGHTALYWYRQSLGQGPEFLIYFQGTGAADDSGLPNDRFFAVRPEGSVSTLKIQRTERGDSAVYLCASSLDRVGELFFGEGSRLTVL.

The chain uses TRBV12-3 or TRBV12-4 and TRBJ1-1; 8 bases map to TRBD1. Losses at the gene ends were 5 bases for V and 3 bases for J; bases not matched to a gene: 2. The CDR3 is made up of 13 amino acids. Here the CDR3 reads CASSPGGYTEAFF. CDR3 nucleotides: TGTGCCAGCAGTCCAGGGGGCTACACTGAAGCTTTCTTT.

This clonotype was found a few times. The rearrangement links TRBV29-1 to TRBJ2-3, with D perhaps matching TRBD2 (6 bases). V gave up 0 bases and J gave up 5 bases, with 9 bases separating them. CDR1 and CDR2 (germline): SQVTM, ANQGSEA. There are 13 residues in the CDR3. CDR3 residues: CSVEEVGGDTQYF. The CDR3 DNA sequence: TGCAGCGTTGAAGAGGTGGGAGGAGATACGCAGTATTTT.

The chain joins TRBV28 to TRBJ1-2, with 7 bases aligning to TRBD1. There are 14 residues in the CDR3. With V trimmed by 2 bases and J by 4 bases, 4 bases remained unmatched. CDR1 is MDHEN and CDR2 is SYDVKM in the germline V gene. The CDR3 nucleotides are TGTGCCAGCAGTTTACCGGGACAGACCTATGGCTACACCTTC. Translating gives CASSLPGQTYGYTF.

This clonotype appeared a few times. V usage is TRBV2 and J usage is TRBJ2-7, with 7 bases aligning to TRBD2. Per germline, CDR1 SNHLY and CDR2 FYNNEI. The V and J ends lost 6 bases and 7 bases, in that order; junction bases with no gene match: 6. The CDR3 runs 12 residues. The CDR3 loop is CASSIPGGEQYV. CDR3 bases: TGTGCCAGCAGCATACCCGGGGGGGAGCAGTACGTC.